These 10 T cell receptor beta chains were all obtained from the same sample, sequenced in a study of T-cell reconstitution after alpha-beta-depleted transplantation in children. The library targeted TCRbeta and was prepared with unique molecular identifiers. TCRdb processed the PCR reads anew with MiXCR; each CDR3 protein has one entry. Among around 600,000 distinct CDR3 sequences listed, roughly 17% were seen once. The sequences come from PBMCs from the stem cell graft donor, collected from the stem cell graft. The source of these receptors is a human donor who donated a stem cell graft to a child with acute myeloid leukemia.

This clonotype turned up a few times. CDR3 sequence reads: CASSSNLGGYTF. In DNA form, the CDR3 reads TGTGCCAGCAGCTCCAACTTGGGTGGCTACACCTTC. The chain recombines TRBV7-9 with TRBJ1-2; D uncertain. V lost 4 bases and J lost 7, with 10 bases in between. Germline CDR1 reads SEHNR; CDR2 reads FQNEAQ (reference sequence). The CDR3 contains 12 residues.

This clonotype came up many times. The genes are TRBV6-2 or TRBV6-3 and TRBJ1-6; 7 bases map to TRBD1. Looked up from germline, CDR1 is MNHEY and CDR2 is SVGEGT. Trimming at V came to 2 bases and at J to 10 bases, leaving 8 bases not matched to a gene. The CDR3 extends over 15 amino acids. The CDR3 DNA is TGTGCCAGCAGTTACAGCCCAGGGGGTCGATCACCCCTCCACTTT. Protein sequence: CASSYSPGGRSPLHF.

V is TRBV15 and J is TRBJ1-6; D gene unclear. V gave up 1 base and J gave up 9 bases, with 13 bases separating them. From germline, CDR1 is LNHNV and CDR2 YYDKDF (reference sequence). The CDR3 runs to 15 residues. The CDR3 here is CATSRAGGLGSPLHF. The CDR3 DNA sequence: TGTGCCACCAGCAGAGCCGGAGGTCTTGGTTCACCCCTCCACTTT.

The gene calls are TRBV20-1 and TRBJ1-2; perhaps TRBD1 as D (6 bases). V lost 6 bases to trimming and J lost 4 bases, with 18 bases between them. The CDR3 covers 14 residues. Looked up from germline, CDR1 is DFQATT and CDR2 is SNEGSKA (reference sequence). CDR3 DNA: TGCAGTGCCAGGGGACCCACAGGCGGCTATGGCTACACCTTC. As protein: CSARGPTGGYGYTF.

This chain uses TRBV20-1 with TRBJ2-1; 7 bases line up with TRBD2. The CDR3 runs to 16 residues. Germline V gene sequence: CDR1 DFQATT, CDR2 SNEGSKA (reference sequence). Trimming took 6 bases from V and 3 from J; bases not matched to a gene: 14. As DNA, the CDR3 is TGCAGTGCCTGGGGCGTGGAGCGGGGCAGCTACAATGAGCAGTTCTTC. This encodes CSAWGVERGSYNEQFF.

Here the CDR3 DNA reads TGTGCCAGCAGTCGAGTGGGACCTAGACTAGCGGGGAGAGAGACCCAGTACTTC. It yields the protein CASSRVGPRLAGRETQYF. The J gene is TRBJ2-5, the V gene TRBV12-3 or TRBV12-4; TRBD2 matches at 11 bases. The CDR3 runs to 18 residues. Trimming at V came to 5 bases and at J to 4 bases, leaving 15 bases not matched to a gene.

The V and J genes are TRBV24-1 and TRBJ2-3; 7 bases align to TRBD1. The V and J ends lost 5 bases and 2 bases, in that order; junction bases with no gene match: 3. The CDR3 sequence is 14 residues long. Germline V gene data show CDR1 as KGHDR and CDR2 as SFDVKD. The CDR3 bases are TGTGCCACCAGTGGGACAGGCCACACAGATACGCAGTATTTT. It codes for CATSGTGHTDTQYF.

The chain combines TRBV12-3 or TRBV12-4 with TRBJ1-2; 10 bases map to TRBD1. The ends lost 5 bases at V and 4 bases at J; junction bases unmatched: 4. This CDR3 region has 14 residues. The DNA for the CDR3 is TGTGCCAGCAGTCCCGGGACAGGGGCCTATGGCTACACCTTC. It encodes CASSPGTGAYGYTF.

This clonotype showed up just a few times. The J gene is TRBJ1-5, the V gene TRBV4-2; D is undetermined. The V gene lost 4 bases and the J gene lost 1 base, with 14 bases spanning the gap. Germline V lookup: CDR1 LGHNA, CDR2 YNFKEQ. The CDR3 loop spans 16 amino acids. The CDR3 loop reads CASSRLHTRSNQPQHF. CDR3 DNA sequence: TGTGCCAGCAGCCGATTGCATACTCGGAGCAATCAGCCCCAGCATTTT.

The chain combines TRBV20-1 with TRBJ1-6; D not certain. Trimming stripped 6 bases from V and 7 bases from J, with 13 bases between. The germline CDR1 and CDR2 sequences are DFQATT and SNEGSKA (reference sequence). CDR3 size: 13 residues. The CDR3 region has the DNA TGCAGTGCCCAACCGGGTGGGAATTCACCCCTCCACTTT. Translating it yields CSAQPGGNSPLHF.